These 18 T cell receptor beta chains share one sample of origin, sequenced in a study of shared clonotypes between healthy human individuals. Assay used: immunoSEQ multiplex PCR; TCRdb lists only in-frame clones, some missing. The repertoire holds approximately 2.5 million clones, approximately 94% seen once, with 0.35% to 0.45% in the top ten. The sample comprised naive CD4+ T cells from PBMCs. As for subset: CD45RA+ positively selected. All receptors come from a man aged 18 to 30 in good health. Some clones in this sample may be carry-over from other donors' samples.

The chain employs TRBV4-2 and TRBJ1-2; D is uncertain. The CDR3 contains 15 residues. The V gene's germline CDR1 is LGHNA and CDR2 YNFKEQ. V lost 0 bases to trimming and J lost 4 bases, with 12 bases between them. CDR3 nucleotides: TGTGCCAGCAGCCAAGAAGTAGCAGGTCCCTATGGCTACACCTTC. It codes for CASSQEVAGPYGYTF.

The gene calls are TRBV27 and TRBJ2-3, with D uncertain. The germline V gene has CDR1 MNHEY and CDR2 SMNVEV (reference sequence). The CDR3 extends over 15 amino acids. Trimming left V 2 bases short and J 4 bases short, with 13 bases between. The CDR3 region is CASSLKRPSADTQYF. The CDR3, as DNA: TGTGCCAGCAGTTTAAAGCGTCCGAGCGCAGATACGCAGTATTTT.

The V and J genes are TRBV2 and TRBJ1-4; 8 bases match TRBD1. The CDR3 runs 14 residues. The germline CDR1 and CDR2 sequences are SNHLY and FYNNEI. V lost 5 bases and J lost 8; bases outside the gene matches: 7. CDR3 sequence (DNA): TGTGCCAGCAGTCTGACAGGGGATCAAGAAAAACTGTTTTTT. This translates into CASSLTGDQEKLFF.

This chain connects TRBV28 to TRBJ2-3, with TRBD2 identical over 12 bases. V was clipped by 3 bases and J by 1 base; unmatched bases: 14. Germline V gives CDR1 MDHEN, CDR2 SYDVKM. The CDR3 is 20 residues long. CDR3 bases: TGTGCCAGCAGTTTCGCCAGACTAGCGGGAGCGGGTCAGGGCACAGATACGCAGTATTTT. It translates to CASSFARLAGAGQGTDTQYF. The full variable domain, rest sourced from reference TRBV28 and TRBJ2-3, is DVKVTQSSRYLVKRTGEKVFLECVQDMDHENMFWYRQDPGLGLRLIYFSYDVKMKEKGDIPEGYSVSREKKERFSLILESASTNQTSMYLCASSFARLAGAGQGTDTQYFGPGTRLTVL.

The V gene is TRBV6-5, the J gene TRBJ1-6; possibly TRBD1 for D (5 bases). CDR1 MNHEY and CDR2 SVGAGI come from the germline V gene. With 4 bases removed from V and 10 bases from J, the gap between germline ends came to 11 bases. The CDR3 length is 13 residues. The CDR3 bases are TGTGCCAGCAGTTCCCACGGGGGGTCACCCCTCCACTTT. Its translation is CASSSHGGSPLHF.

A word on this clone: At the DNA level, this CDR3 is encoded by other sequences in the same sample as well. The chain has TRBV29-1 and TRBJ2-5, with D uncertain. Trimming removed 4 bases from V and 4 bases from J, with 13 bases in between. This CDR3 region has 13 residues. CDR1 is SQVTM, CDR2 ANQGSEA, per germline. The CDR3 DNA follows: TGCAGCGTTGCTCTTAGCAGGCGAGAGACCCAGTACTTC. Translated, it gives CSVALSRRETQYF.

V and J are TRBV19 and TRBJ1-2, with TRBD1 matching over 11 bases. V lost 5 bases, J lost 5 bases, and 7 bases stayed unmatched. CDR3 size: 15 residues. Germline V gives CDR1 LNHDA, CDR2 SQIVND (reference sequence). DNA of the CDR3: TGTGCCAGTAGTGGCTTGGACAGGGGGCGGTATGGCTACACCTTC. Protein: CASSGLDRGRYGYTF.

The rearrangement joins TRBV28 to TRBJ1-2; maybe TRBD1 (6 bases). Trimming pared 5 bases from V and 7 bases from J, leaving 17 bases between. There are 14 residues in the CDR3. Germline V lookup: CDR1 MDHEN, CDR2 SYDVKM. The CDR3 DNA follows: TGTGCCAGCAGTAACCCAGACAGGACTCGTGGCTACACCTTC. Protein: CASSNPDRTRGYTF.

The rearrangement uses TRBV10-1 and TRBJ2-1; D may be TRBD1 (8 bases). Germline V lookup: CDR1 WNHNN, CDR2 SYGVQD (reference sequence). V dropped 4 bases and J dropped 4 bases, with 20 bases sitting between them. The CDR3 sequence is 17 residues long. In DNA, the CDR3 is TGCGCCAGCAGTGGTAGGACAGGGAGGGGGTTTTACAATGAGCAGTTCTTC. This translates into CASSGRTGRGFYNEQFF.

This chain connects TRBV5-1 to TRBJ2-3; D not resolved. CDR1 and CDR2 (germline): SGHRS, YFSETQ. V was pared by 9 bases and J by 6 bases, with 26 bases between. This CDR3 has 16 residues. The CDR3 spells CATMHSEPNGTDTQYF. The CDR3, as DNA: TGCGCCACCATGCACTCAGAACCTAATGGAACTGATACGCAGTATTTT.

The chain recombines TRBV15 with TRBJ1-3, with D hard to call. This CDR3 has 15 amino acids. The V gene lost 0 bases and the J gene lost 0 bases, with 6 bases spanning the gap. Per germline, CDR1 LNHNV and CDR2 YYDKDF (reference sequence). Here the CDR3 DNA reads TGTGCCACCAGCAGAGATCCCAGCTCTGGAAACACCATATATTTT. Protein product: CATSRDPSSGNTIYF.

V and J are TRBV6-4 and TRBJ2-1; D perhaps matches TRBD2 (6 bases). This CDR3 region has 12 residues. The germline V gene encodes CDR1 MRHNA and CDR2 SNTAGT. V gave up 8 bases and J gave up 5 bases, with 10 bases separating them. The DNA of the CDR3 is TGTGCCAGCGAGGGCGGGAACAATGAGCAGTTCTTC. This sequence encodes CASEGGNNEQFF.

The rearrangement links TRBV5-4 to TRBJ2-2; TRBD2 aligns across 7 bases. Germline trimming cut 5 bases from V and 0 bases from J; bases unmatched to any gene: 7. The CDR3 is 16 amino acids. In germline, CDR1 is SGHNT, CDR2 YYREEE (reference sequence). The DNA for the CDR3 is TGTGCCAGCAGGCTGAGCGGGGCCCCGAACACCGGGGAGCTGTTTTTT. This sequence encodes CASRLSGAPNTGELFF.

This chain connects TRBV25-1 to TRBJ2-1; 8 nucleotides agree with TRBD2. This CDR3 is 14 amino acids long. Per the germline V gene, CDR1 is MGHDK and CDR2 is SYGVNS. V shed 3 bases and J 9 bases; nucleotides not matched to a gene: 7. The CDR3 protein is CASSEEGLVSEQFF. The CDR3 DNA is TGTGCCAGCAGTGAGGAGGGACTAGTCAGTGAGCAGTTCTTC.

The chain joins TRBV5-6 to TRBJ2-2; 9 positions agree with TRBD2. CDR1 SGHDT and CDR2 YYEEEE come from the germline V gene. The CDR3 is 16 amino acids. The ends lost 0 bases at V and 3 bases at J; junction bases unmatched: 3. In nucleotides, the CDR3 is TGTGCCAGCAGCTTGGCGGCTAGCGGGGACACCGGGGAGCTGTTTTTT. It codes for CASSLAASGDTGELFF.

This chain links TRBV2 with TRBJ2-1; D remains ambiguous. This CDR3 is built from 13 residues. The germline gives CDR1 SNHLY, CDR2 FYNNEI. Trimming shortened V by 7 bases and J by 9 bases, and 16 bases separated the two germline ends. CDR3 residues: CASTVYRVGEQFF. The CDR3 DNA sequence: TGTGCCAGCACAGTTTATCGGGTAGGTGAGCAGTTCTTC.

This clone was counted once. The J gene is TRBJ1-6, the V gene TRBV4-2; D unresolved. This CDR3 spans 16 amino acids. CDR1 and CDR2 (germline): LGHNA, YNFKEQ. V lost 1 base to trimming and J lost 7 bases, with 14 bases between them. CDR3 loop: CASSQGTPGINSPLHF. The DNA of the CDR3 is TGTGCCAGCAGCCAAGGCACCCCGGGAATAAATTCACCCCTCCACTTT.

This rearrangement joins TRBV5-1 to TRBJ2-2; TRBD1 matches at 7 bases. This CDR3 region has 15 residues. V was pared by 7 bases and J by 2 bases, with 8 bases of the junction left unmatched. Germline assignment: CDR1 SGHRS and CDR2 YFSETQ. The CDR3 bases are TGCGCCAGCGCTGGGACAGCTGTAAACACCGGGGAGCTGTTTTTT. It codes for CASAGTAVNTGELFF.